A single T cell receptor (beta chain) is shown here with its context. This clonotype is termed medium-sized (0.01 to 0.1%). Its antigen is currently not known. No base quality information exists; no much larger clone differs at one position. V is pared back by 6 bases and J by 9 bases, with 15 bases lying between the germline termini. The CDR3 has 11 amino acids, counting the end cysteine and phenylalanine. Only the CDR3 region is kept as DNA, spanning 33 bases read in frame from base 1. From the germline V gene (reference sequence), CDR1 is DFQATT and CDR2 is SNEGSKA. TCR beta VDJ combination and CDR3 sequence profiling used genomic DNA as the template. An Illumina HiSeq 2000 was the platform used for TCR repertoire sequencing. For the original study's pipeline: Repertoires were assessed using TRBV/TRBJ rearrangement plots, CDR3 size and DJ length profiles, and Simpson's diversity index. The most abundant DNA sequence in the deep sequencing data was taken as the immunodominant clone. CDR3 amino acid sequences were checked for sharing across subjects and were also compared against the VDJdb database and published repertoires. TCRdb reanalyzed the raw reads on its own, using fastp at Q25 for trimming and MiXCR for clone calling, and kept in-frame beta chains. When rows share a CDR3 protein, they turn into one entry using the most common DNA and genes. Clone size and V and J calls follow TCRdb, not the original study. The sample table lists about 270,000 distinct CDR3 sequences, roughly 50% of them with a count of one. In total, the top ten clones hold 7.5% to 9% of the sample.

The entry originates in a study of CD8+CD57+ T cells in acquired aplastic anemia (dated by TCRdb to 2016 to 2019). Broadly, across the study: DNA extracted from sorted CD4+ and CD8+ cells had a mean of 3.2 ug, with a range of roughly 0.2 to 27.4 ug.

The study deep-sequenced TCR repertoires of sorted CD4+ and CD8+ blood T cells from severe aplastic anemia patients and healthy subjects. Ficoll-Paque density gradient centrifugation was used to isolate peripheral blood mononuclear cells. Before DNA extraction, CD4+ and CD8+ T cells were sorted with FACS or magnetic beads. Study-level results and caveats: Fewer than 30 CD8+ CDR3 sequences were found in both patients and controls but appeared to be highly expressed in patients and within the immunodominant clones of the patients. CD8+ Simpson's diversity did not differ significantly between patients and healthy controls (P=0.060).

The sample taken for sequencing was sorted CD4+, CD8+, or CD8+CD57+ T cells (not recorded which) from PBMCs. The sequence joins TRBV20-1 to TRBJ2-7; the D segment might be TRBD1 or TRBD2, since each matches 5 bases. This TCR was recovered from a human donor with severe aplastic anemia or a healthy control (not recorded which). The bases read TGCAGTGCCAGGGCGATGGGGGTGCAGTACTTC. It specifies CSARAMGVQYF.